This T cell receptor beta chain comes out of a study of blood T cell repertoires in COVID-19. Enrollees, about 18 to 89 years old, lived in about two dozen US areas. This clone was picked up a small number of times. Libraries were prepared by immunoSEQ multiplex PCR; TCRdb keeps only in-frame clonotypes and omits some of them. The sample includes over 200,000 clones, about 80% of them seen just once. The V and J ends lost 1 base and 6 bases, in that order; junction bases with no gene match: 4. This CDR3 is 15 amino acids long. The germline V gene has CDR1 SEHNR and CDR2 FQNEAQ (reference sequence). The TCR sequence derives from a man aged 35-49 years who had recovered from COVID-19. Material for sequencing was PBMCs or T cells enriched from blood (not recorded which). The genes are TRBV7-9 and TRBJ2-3, with TRBD2 matching over 10 bases. CDR3 in amino acids: CASSLESGRADTQYF. DNA for the CDR3: TGTGCCAGCAGCTTAGAAAGCGGGAGGGCCGATACGCAGTATTTT.